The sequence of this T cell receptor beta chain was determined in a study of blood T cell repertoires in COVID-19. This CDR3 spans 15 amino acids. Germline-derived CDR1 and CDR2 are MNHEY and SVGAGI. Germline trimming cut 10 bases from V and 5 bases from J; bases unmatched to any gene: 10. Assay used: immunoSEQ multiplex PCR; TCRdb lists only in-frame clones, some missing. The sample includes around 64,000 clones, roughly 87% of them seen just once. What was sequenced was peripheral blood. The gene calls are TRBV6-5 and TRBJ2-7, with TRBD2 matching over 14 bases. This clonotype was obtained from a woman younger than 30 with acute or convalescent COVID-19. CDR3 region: CATAMTSGGADEQYF. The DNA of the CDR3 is TGTGCCACCGCAATGACTAGCGGGGGGGCGGACGAGCAGTACTTC.